These 3 T cell receptor beta chains originate from one sample sequenced in a study of shared clonotypes between healthy human individuals. The table came from immunoSEQ multiplex PCR; TCRdb's copy has only in-frame clones and leaves some out. Here the sample spans some 2,500,000 clones, under 95% being singletons. The sequencing input was naive CD4+ T cells from PBMCs. The subset here: CD45RA+ positively selected. All receptors come from a man between 18 and 35 years old in good health. Some clones in this sample may be carry-over from other donors' samples.

V and J are TRBV7-6 and TRBJ2-7; D gene unclear. This CDR3 has 14 amino acids. V lost 5 bases, J lost 7 bases, and 18 bases lay in between. Germline V lookup: CDR1 SGHVS, CDR2 FNYEAQ. CDR3 region: CASSLRLETSEQYF. CDR3 in DNA: TGTGCCAGCAGCCTCCGTCTGGAGACGAGTGAGCAGTACTTC.

The rearrangement joins TRBV10-3 to TRBJ2-1, with a weak D call TRBD2 (6 bases). CDR1 is ENHRY, CDR2 SYGVKD, per germline. This CDR3 spans 14 amino acids. The V and J ends lost 3 bases and 10 bases respectively, with 16 bases between them. CDR3 sequence: CAISDAGTRREQFF. The CDR3 bases are TGTGCCATCAGTGATGCGGGAACTAGGCGGGAGCAGTTCTTC.

The chain recombines TRBV6-5 with TRBJ2-7, with no clear D. Germline V gene lookup returns CDR1 MNHEY and CDR2 SVGAGI. Trimming took off 0 bases at V and 5 bases at J, with 11 bases between the two ends. The CDR3 has 14 residues. CDR3 nucleotide sequence: TGTGCCAGCAGTTACTCAGGCAACGCCCACGAGCAGTACTTC. Protein product: CASSYSGNAHEQYF.